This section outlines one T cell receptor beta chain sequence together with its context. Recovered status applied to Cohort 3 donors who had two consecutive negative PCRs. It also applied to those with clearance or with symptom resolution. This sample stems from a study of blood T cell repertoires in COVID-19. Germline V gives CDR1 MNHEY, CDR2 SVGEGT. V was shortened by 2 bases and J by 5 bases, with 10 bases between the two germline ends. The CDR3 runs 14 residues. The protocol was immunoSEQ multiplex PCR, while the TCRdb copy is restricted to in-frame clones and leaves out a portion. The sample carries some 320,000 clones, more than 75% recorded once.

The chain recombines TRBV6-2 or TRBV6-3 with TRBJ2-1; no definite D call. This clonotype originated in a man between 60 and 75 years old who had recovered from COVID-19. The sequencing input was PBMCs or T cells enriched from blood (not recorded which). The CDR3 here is CASSYQNRDNEQFF. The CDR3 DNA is TGTGCCAGCAGTTACCAAAATCGGGACAATGAGCAGTTCTTC.